This passage covers 26 T cell receptor beta chains from one sample sequenced in a study of blood T cell repertoires in COVID-19. Clones were sequenced by immunoSEQ multiplex PCR, and TCRdb holds only the in-frame ones, with some missing. The table lists about 260,000 clones, around 88% of them singletons. Sample: peripheral blood. These receptor sequences come from a man under 40 with active or convalescent COVID-19.

The chain couples TRBV27 to TRBJ2-5; perhaps TRBD2 as D (5 bases). The germline V gene has CDR1 MNHEY and CDR2 SMNVEV (reference sequence). The V end was cut by 3 bases, the J end by 4 bases, with 18 bases between. CDR3 length: 16 amino acids. The CDR3 sequence: CASSFWKAGRGETQYF. For the CDR3, the DNA is TGTGCCAGCAGTTTTTGGAAGGCGGGTCGGGGAGAGACCCAGTACTTC.

This clone has only a few counts. This chain uses TRBV18 with TRBJ2-3; D call uncertain. The CDR3 has 13 amino acids. Germline assignment: CDR1 KGHSH and CDR2 LQKENI. V lost 3 bases to trimming and J lost 0 bases, with 4 bases between them. In DNA form, the CDR3 reads TGTGCCAGCTCACCTCCTAGCACAGATACGCAGTATTTT. Amino acid sequence: CASSPPSTDTQYF.

The rearrangement links TRBV10-1 to TRBJ2-6, with D uncertain. The CDR3 loop spans 16 amino acids. The germline gives CDR1 WNHNN, CDR2 SYGVQD (reference sequence). Trimming stripped 3 bases from V and 0 bases from J, with 9 bases between. The CDR3, as DNA: TGCGCCAGCAGTGAATCTAGGTTCTCTGGGGCCAACGTCCTGACTTTC. Protein sequence: CASSESRFSGANVLTF.

This clone occurred once. The J gene is TRBJ2-3, the V gene TRBV6-2 or TRBV6-3; D remains unclear. Germline CDR1 MNHEY, CDR2 SVGEGT. The ends were cut back, 4 bases at V and 4 bases at J, with 6 bases in the middle. The CDR3 covers 12 residues. CDR3 in DNA: TGTGCCAGCAGTTCCTCCTCAGATACGCAGTATTTT. Amino acids: CASSSSSDTQYF.

This chain links TRBV4-1 with TRBJ2-7, with D unresolved. Per germline, CDR1 MGHRA and CDR2 YSYEKL. Trimming took 0 bases from V and 2 from J, leaving 17 bases between them. This CDR3 contains 17 residues. Here the CDR3 DNA reads TGCGCCAGCAGCCAAGAAGCTGCGGCCAACACACCCTACGAGCAGTACTTC. This translates into CASSQEAAANTPYEQYF.

In this sample, this clone turned up once. The J gene is TRBJ2-5, the V gene TRBV6-5, with 8 bases aligning to TRBD1. V was clipped by 2 bases and J by 0 bases; unmatched bases: 2. Germline assignment: CDR1 MNHEY and CDR2 SVGAGI. The CDR3 is made up of 15 amino acids. Here the CDR3 DNA reads TGTGCCAGCAGTTACGGACAGGGACACCAAGAGACCCAGTACTTC. This translates into CASSYGQGHQETQYF.

The rearrangement joins TRBV7-2 to TRBJ2-5; TRBD1 matches 7 bases. Germline V gene data show CDR1 as SGHTA and CDR2 as FQGNSA. V dropped 5 bases and J dropped 0; count of bases not matched to a gene: 3. This CDR3 is 14 amino acids long. CDR3 sequence reads: CASSRTGHQETQYF. CDR3 bases: TGTGCCAGCAGCCGGACAGGACACCAAGAGACCCAGTACTTC.

The chain combines TRBV6-2 or TRBV6-3 with TRBJ2-3; 8 bases map to TRBD2. CDR1 is MNHEY and CDR2 is SVGEGT in the germline V gene. The CDR3 runs to 15 residues. Germline trimming cut 0 bases from V and 1 base from J; bases unmatched to any gene: 0. For the CDR3, the DNA is TGTGCCAGCAGTTACTCGACTAGCGGCACAGATACGCAGTATTTT. Amino acids: CASSYSTSGTDTQYF.

V is TRBV6-5 and J is TRBJ1-1; D is unclear. Germline CDR1 is MNHEY and CDR2 is SVGAGI. The V gene lost 3 bases and the J gene lost 1 base, with 9 bases spanning the gap. This CDR3 has 14 amino acids. CDR3 sequence: CASSYSWPNTEAFF. The DNA of the CDR3 is TGTGCCAGCAGTTATTCCTGGCCGAACACTGAAGCTTTCTTT.

V usage is TRBV2 and J usage is TRBJ1-6; 9 positions agree with TRBD1. The germline V gene has CDR1 SNHLY and CDR2 FYNNEI. With V trimmed by 4 bases and J by 9 bases, 10 bases remained unmatched. The CDR3 length is 16 residues. In DNA, the CDR3 is TGTGCCAGCAGTGGCTTGGGACAGGGTGGGGGTTCACCCCTCCACTTT. Translating gives CASSGLGQGGGSPLHF.

The gene calls are TRBV3-1 (or the pseudogene TRBV3-2) and TRBJ1-1; TRBD1 matches at 7 bases. Trimming cost V 3 bases and J 10 bases; bases outside gene matches: 5. This CDR3 is built from 12 residues. The V gene's germline CDR1 is LGHDT and CDR2 YNNKEL (reference sequence). This chain's CDR3 is CASSQRQGRAFF. The CDR3 DNA is TGTGCCAGCAGCCAGCGACAGGGACGAGCTTTCTTT.

This chain joins TRBV6-5 and TRBJ1-4; TRBD1 is a possible D gene (6 bases). The CDR3 has 14 amino acids. V lost 6 bases and J 8 bases, leaving 16 bases between the germline ends. CDR1 MNHEY and CDR2 SVGAGI come from the germline V gene. DNA for the CDR3: TGTGCCAGCAGCGATGGGGGCACGGGGGAAAAACTGTTTTTT. Translated, it gives CASSDGGTGEKLFF.

This chain uses TRBV4-3 with TRBJ2-1; possible D gene TRBD1, 7 bases. The V end lost 4 bases, the J end lost 7 bases, and 14 bases lay between the germline ends. Per the germline V gene, CDR1 is LGHNA and CDR2 is YSLEER. This CDR3 contains 14 residues. CDR3 region: CASSPTGAGNEQFF. The CDR3 coding sequence is TGCGCCAGCAGCCCAACAGGGGCGGGAAATGAGCAGTTCTTC.

This rearrangement joins TRBV6-4 to TRBJ1-2, with 7 bases lining up with TRBD1. The V and J ends lost 5 bases and 4 bases, in that order; junction bases with no gene match: 7. The CDR3 runs to 14 residues. Germline CDR1 is MRHNA and CDR2 is SNTAGT. Written as DNA, the CDR3 is TGTGCCAGCAGTCCAGGACAGGCCTCCTATGGCTACACCTTC. Residues: CASSPGQASYGYTF.

This chain connects TRBV7-2 to TRBJ1-2, with 8 bases lining up with TRBD1. CDR1 is SGHTA and CDR2 is FQGNSA in the germline V gene. The CDR3 contains 13 residues. J was trimmed by 8 bases and V by 5 bases; bases with no gene match: 7. The DNA for the CDR3 is TGTGCCAGCAGCCTGACAGGGGTGTTCGGCTACACCTTC. This encodes CASSLTGVFGYTF.

The chain couples TRBV6-2 or TRBV6-3 to TRBJ2-1, with no clear D. In germline, CDR1 is MNHEY, CDR2 SVGEGT. CDR3 length: 11 amino acids. V was shortened by 5 bases and J by 4 bases, with 3 bases between the two germline ends. The CDR3 loop reads CASSPYNEQFF. CDR3 sequence (DNA): TGTGCCAGCAGTCCATACAATGAGCAGTTCTTC.

The chain joins TRBV2 to TRBJ2-7, with 7 positions matching TRBD1. J gave up 3 bases and V 6 bases, and 14 bases lay outside the gene matches. Per the germline V gene, CDR1 is SNHLY and CDR2 is FYNNEI. The CDR3 covers 16 residues. CDR3 DNA: TGTGCCAGCAGGACAGGGACAGATGTAGGTAACTACGAGCAGTACTTC. Encoded protein: CASRTGTDVGNYEQYF.

This rearrangement joins TRBV2 to TRBJ2-3, with a weak D call TRBD1 (6 bases). V lost 8 bases and J 2 bases, leaving 11 bases between the germline ends. The CDR3 is 13 residues long. Germline V CDR1 and CDR2: SNHLY, FYNNEI. The CDR3 here is CASRDTVTDTQYF. CDR3 nucleotides: TGTGCCAGCCGGGACACGGTCACAGATACGCAGTATTTT.

The V call is TRBV4-1, the J call TRBJ2-7; perhaps TRBD2 as D (7 bases). Trimming took off 0 bases at V and 6 bases at J, with 12 bases between the two ends. Per germline, CDR1 MGHRA and CDR2 YSYEKL. This CDR3 is built from 14 residues. The CDR3 reads CASSQDRGGREQYF. The CDR3 nucleotides are TGCGCCAGCAGCCAAGATAGGGGGGGGCGCGAGCAGTACTTC.

V and J are TRBV6-5 and TRBJ1-2, with D unresolved. The CDR3 is 13 residues long. Germline loops: CDR1 MNHEY, CDR2 SVGAGI. V was cut by 0 bases and J by 4 bases, with 6 bases left in between. The CDR3 DNA is TGTGCCAGCAGTTACTCTGTCCGCTATGGCTACACCTTC. This codes for CASSYSVRYGYTF.

This clone was seen just once. This sequence joins TRBV7-3 and TRBJ2-1; TRBD1 agrees at 8 bases. This CDR3 contains 18 residues. Germline V gene data show CDR1 as SGHTA and CDR2 as FQGTGA. V dropped 4 bases and J dropped 0; count of bases not matched to a gene: 11. For the CDR3, the DNA is TGTGCCAGCAGCTCGACTGGCCCGGGGACAGGCTCCTACAATGAGCAGTTCTTC. Its protein product is CASSSTGPGTGSYNEQFF.

The chain couples TRBV11-2 to TRBJ1-2; no clear D. The CDR3 runs to 12 residues. The germline CDR1 and CDR2 sequences are SGHAT and FQNNGV. V lost 4 bases, J lost 3 bases, and 6 bases lay in between. CDR3 DNA sequence: TGTGCCAGCAGCTCGTCTCACTATGGCTACACCTTC. Encoded protein: CASSSSHYGYTF.

The genes are TRBV6-5 and TRBJ2-4; TRBD1 aligns across 8 bases. V dropped 8 bases and J dropped 1; count of bases not matched to a gene: 7. CDR1 and CDR2 from the germline V gene are MNHEY and SVGAGI. This CDR3 spans 15 amino acids. The CDR3 region has the DNA TGTGCCAGCCAAGACAGGGGCTTGGCCAAAAACATTCAGTACTTC. This codes for CASQDRGLAKNIQYF.

CDR3 in DNA: TGTGCCAGCAGTTTAATTCTAGGAAACACCATATATTTT. Translating gives CASSLILGNTIYF. The rearrangement joins TRBV12-3 or TRBV12-4 to TRBJ1-3, with D uncertain. V dropped 2 bases and J dropped 4 bases, with 6 bases sitting between them. The CDR3 spans 13 residues.

The V call is TRBV5-8, the J call TRBJ1-2; perhaps TRBD1 as D (6 bases). The CDR3 is 14 residues long. The germline gives CDR1 SGHTS, CDR2 YDEGEE. Trimming pared 4 bases from V and 8 bases from J, leaving 18 bases between. The CDR3 protein is CASSHNKGVGGYTF. DNA of the CDR3: TGTGCCAGCAGCCATAACAAGGGGGTAGGGGGCTACACCTTC.

The genes are TRBV19 and TRBJ2-3, with TRBD1 matching 11 bases. Trimming took 5 bases from V and 4 from J; bases not matched to a gene: 5. Germline V gives CDR1 LNHDA, CDR2 SQIVND (reference sequence). This CDR3 contains 15 residues. This CDR3 is CASSAWTGGPDTQYF. DNA for the CDR3: TGTGCCAGTAGTGCCTGGACAGGGGGCCCAGATACGCAGTATTTT.